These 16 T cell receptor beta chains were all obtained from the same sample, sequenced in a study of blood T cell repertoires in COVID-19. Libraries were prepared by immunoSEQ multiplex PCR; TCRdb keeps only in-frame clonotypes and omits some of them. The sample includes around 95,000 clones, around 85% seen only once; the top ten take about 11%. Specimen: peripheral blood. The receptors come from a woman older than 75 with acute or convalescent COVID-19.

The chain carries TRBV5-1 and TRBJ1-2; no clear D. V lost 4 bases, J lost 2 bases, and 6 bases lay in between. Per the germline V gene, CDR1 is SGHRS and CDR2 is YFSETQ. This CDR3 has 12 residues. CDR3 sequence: CASSGENYGYTF. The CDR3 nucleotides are TGCGCCAGCAGCGGGGAGAACTATGGCTACACCTTC.

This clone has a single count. In DNA, the CDR3 is TGTGCCTGGAGACGTTTTAGCGGTACGAACACCGGGGAGCTGTTTTTT. This sequence encodes CAWRRFSGTNTGELFF. The rearrangement joins TRBV30 to TRBJ2-2; tentative D call: TRBD2 (6 bases). The CDR3 extends over 16 amino acids. Germline CDR1 reads GTSNPN; CDR2 reads SVGIG (reference sequence). With 3 bases removed from V and 0 bases from J, the gap between germline ends came to 14 bases.

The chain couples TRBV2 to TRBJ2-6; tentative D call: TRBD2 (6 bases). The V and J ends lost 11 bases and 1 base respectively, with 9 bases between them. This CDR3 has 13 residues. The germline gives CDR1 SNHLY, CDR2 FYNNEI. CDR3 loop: CAGRSSGANVLTF. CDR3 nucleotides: TGTGCCGGGAGGAGTTCTGGGGCCAACGTCCTGACTTTC.

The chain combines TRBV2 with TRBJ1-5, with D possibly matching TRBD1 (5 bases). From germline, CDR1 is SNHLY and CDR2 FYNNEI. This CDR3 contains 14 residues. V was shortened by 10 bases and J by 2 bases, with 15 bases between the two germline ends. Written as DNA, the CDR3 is TGTGCCACCCGGGGCGGGGGTGGCAATCAGCCCCAGCATTTT. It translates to CATRGGGGNQPQHF.

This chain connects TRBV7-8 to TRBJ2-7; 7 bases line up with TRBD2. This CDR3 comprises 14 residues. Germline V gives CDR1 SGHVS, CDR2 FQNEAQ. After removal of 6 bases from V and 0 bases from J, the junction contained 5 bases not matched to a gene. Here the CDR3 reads CASRKSGASYEQYF. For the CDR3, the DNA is TGTGCCAGCAGAAAAAGCGGGGCCTCCTACGAGCAGTACTTC.

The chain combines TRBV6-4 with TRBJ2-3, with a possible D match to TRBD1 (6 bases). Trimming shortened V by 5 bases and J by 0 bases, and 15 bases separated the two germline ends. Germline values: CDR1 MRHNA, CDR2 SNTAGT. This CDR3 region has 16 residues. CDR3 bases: TGTGCCAGCAGTCAGCCAGGGGTCCCTAGCACAGATACGCAGTATTTT. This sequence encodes CASSQPGVPSTDTQYF.

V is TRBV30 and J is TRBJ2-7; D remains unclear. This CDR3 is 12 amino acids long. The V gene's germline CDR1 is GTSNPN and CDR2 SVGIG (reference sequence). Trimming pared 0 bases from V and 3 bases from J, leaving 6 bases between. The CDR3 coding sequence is TGTGCCTGGAGTGTGAGGAACTACGAGCAGTACTTC. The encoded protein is CAWSVRNYEQYF.

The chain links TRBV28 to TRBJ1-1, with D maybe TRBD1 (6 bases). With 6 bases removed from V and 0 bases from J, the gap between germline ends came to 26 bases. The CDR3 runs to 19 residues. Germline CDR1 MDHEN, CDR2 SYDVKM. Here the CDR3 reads CASSPLFFQGREMNTEAFF. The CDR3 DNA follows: TGTGCCAGCAGCCCTCTTTTCTTCCAGGGGAGGGAGATGAACACTGAAGCTTTCTTT.

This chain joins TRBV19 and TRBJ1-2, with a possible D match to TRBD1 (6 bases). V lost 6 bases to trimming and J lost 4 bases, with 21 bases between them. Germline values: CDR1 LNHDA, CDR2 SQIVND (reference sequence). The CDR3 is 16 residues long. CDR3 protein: CASSYQLRDTIYGYTF. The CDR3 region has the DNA TGTGCCAGTAGCTACCAACTTAGGGACACCATCTATGGCTACACCTTC.

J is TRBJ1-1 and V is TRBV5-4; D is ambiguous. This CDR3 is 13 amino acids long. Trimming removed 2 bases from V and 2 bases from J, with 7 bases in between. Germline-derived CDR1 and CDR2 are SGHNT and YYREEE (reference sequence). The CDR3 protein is CASSLNRNTEAFF. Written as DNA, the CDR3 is TGTGCCAGCAGCTTAAACAGAAACACTGAAGCTTTCTTT. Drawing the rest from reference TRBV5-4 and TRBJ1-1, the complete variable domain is ETGVTQSPTHLIKTRGQQVTLRCSSQSGHNTVSWYQQALGQGPQFIFQYYREEENGRGNFPPRFSGLQFPNYSSELNVNALELDDSALYLCASSLNRNTEAFFGQGTRLTVV.

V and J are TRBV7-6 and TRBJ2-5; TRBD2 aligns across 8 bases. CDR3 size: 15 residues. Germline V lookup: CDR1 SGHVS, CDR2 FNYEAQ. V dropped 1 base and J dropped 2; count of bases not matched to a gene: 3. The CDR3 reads CASSLGGGIQETQYF. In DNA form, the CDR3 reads TGTGCCAGCAGCTTAGGCGGGGGGATACAAGAGACCCAGTACTTC.

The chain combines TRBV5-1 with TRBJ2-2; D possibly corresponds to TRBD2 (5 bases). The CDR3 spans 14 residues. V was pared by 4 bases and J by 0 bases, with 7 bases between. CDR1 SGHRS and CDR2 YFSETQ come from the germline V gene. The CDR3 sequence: CASSPTTNTGELFF. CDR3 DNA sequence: TGCGCCAGCAGCCCGACTACGAACACCGGGGAGCTGTTTTTT.

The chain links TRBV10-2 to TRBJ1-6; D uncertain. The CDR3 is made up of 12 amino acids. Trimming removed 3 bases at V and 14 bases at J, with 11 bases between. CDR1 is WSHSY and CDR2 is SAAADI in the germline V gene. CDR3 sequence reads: CASSESGPTLHF. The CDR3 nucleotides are TGCGCCAGCAGTGAAAGTGGGCCGACCCTCCACTTT.

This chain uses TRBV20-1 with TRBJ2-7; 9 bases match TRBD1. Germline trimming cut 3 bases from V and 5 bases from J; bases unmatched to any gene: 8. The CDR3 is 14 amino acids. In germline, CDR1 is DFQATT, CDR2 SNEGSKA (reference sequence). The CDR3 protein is CSASRGTGPHEQYF. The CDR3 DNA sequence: TGCAGTGCTAGTAGGGGGACAGGGCCCCACGAGCAGTACTTC.

The chain's CDR3 is CATSAHLGGGGLYEQYV. In nucleotides, the CDR3 is TGTGCCACCAGTGCCCACCTGGGGGGCGGGGGTTTATACGAGCAGTACGTC. The chain carries TRBV24-1 and TRBJ2-7; a possible D gene is TRBD2 (7 bases). Germline CDR1 is KGHDR and CDR2 is SFDVKD. V lost 5 bases and J 4 bases, leaving 23 bases between the germline ends. This CDR3 comprises 17 residues.

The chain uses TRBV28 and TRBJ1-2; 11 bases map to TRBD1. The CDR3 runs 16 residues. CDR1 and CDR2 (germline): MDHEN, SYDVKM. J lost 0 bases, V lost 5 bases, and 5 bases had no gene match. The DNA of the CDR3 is TGTGCCAGCAGTCTCGGACAGGGGGCGTCTAACTATGGCTACACCTTC. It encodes CASSLGQGASNYGYTF.